The 29 T cell receptor beta chains below come from one sample, sequenced in a study of blood T cells in healthy people across ages. Combining a sample-barcoded 5' primer with a J-beta primer mix, a second PCR ran for 7 to 11 cycles. Using its own MiXCR run on the 5' RACE reads, TCRdb lists one record per CDR3 protein. The sample has 550,000 to 650,000 distinct CDR3 sequences, approximately 30% seen once. Sequencing was performed on blood. Receptors were obtained from a woman of 80 years or more in good health.

The chain combines TRBV7-9 with TRBJ2-1; 10 bases map to TRBD2. Germline lookup yields CDR1 SEHNR and CDR2 FQNEAQ (reference sequence). V gave up 5 bases and J gave up 9 bases; unmatched junction bases: 10. The CDR3 has 15 amino acids. The CDR3 nucleotides are TGTGCCAGCAGCCATCTAGCGGGGGCCGGAGGTGAGCAGTTCTTC. Translating it yields CASSHLAGAGGEQFF.

This clonotype appeared many times. The chain carries TRBV11-3 and TRBJ2-3; 7 bases match TRBD1. Unmatched junction bases numbered 10, after V lost 4 bases and J lost 3 bases. Looked up from germline, CDR1 is SGHNT and CDR2 is YENEEA. The CDR3 runs 16 residues. The chain's CDR3 is CASSSRQGDNTDTQYF. CDR3 nucleotide sequence: TGTGCCAGCAGCTCCCGACAGGGAGATAATACAGATACGCAGTATTTT.

In regard to this clonotype: Possible read error: a much larger clone is one base away. The rearrangement joins TRBV5-1 to TRBJ2-6; 7 bases are a match to TRBD1. The CDR3 runs 16 residues. Germline assignment: CDR1 SGHRS and CDR2 YFSETQ. CDR3 amino acids: CASNLRTGSGANVLTF. The CDR3 DNA reads as TGCGCCAGCAACTTGCGGACAGGCTCTGGGGCCAACGTCCTGACTTTC.

Notes on this clonotype: A much larger clone lies a single base off, so this may be a read error. The rearrangement uses TRBV5-1 and TRBJ2-1; 12 bases are shared with TRBD2. J gave up 9 bases and V 0 bases, and 13 bases lay outside the gene matches. Germline assignment: CDR1 SGHRS and CDR2 YFSETQ. This CDR3 is built from 18 residues. CDR3 amino acids: CASSLAASGGAFQSEQFF. DNA for the CDR3: TGCGCCAGCAGCTTGGCCGCTAGCGGGGGGGCATTTCAAAGTGAGCAGTTCTTC.

The V and J genes are TRBV29-1 and TRBJ2-1; the match to TRBD2 covers 7 bases. J gave up 10 bases and V 7 bases, and 10 bases lay outside the gene matches. This CDR3 comprises 12 residues. Germline CDR1 is SQVTM and CDR2 is ANQGSEA. The CDR3 loop is CSGGGRGGEQFF. The CDR3 region has the DNA TGCAGCGGGGGGGGTCGGGGCGGGGAGCAGTTCTTC.

The table lists this clonotype with a few counts. A much larger clonotype is one base distant, so this may be a read error. This chain connects TRBV20-1 to TRBJ2-3, with D perhaps matching TRBD2 (6 bases). Germline V gene lookup returns CDR1 DFQATT and CDR2 SNEGSKA (reference sequence). This CDR3 is built from 12 residues. The chain's CDR3 is CGKVGGVDTQYF. The CDR3 DNA reads TGCGGTAAGGTCGGCGGGGTTGATACGCAGTATTTT.

With respect to this clonotype: This may be a read error, as it is one base from a much larger clone. The chain combines TRBV5-1 with TRBJ1-1; D gene unclear. The germline CDR1 and CDR2 sequences are SGHRS and YFSETQ. The CDR3 is 14 amino acids. CDR3 region: CASSRTGENTGAFF. The CDR3 DNA sequence: TGCGCCAGCAGCCGGACGGGTGAGAACACTGGAGCTTTCTTT.

There are many counts of this clonotype. CDR3 sequence (DNA): TGTGCCAGCAGGGACCGGAGGTTACAGGGGAGGAAAGAGACCCAGTACTTC. Protein: CASRDRRLQGRKETQYF. The chain combines TRBV2 with TRBJ2-5; TRBD1 might be the D (7 bases). Germline CDR1 reads SNHLY; CDR2 reads FYNNEI. Trimming left V 6 bases short and J 3 bases short, with 23 bases between. The CDR3 spans 17 residues.

This clonotype was counted at least ten times. The V and J genes are TRBV12-3 or TRBV12-4 and TRBJ2-1; 10 nucleotides line up with TRBD2. The CDR3 is 13 residues long. V was clipped by 6 bases and J by 6 bases; unmatched bases: 2. The DNA for the CDR3 is TGTGCCAGCAGGAGCGGGGGGGGCAATGAGCAGTTCTTC. This gives the protein CASRSGGGNEQFF.

In its sample, this clonotype was seen a few times. This may arise from a read error, as a much more abundant clone is one base away. This chain joins TRBV15 and TRBJ2-1; 11 bases fit TRBD1. This CDR3 has 16 amino acids. Germline V gene sequence: CDR1 LNHNV, CDR2 YYDKDF (reference sequence). J was trimmed by 7 bases and V by 5 bases; bases with no gene match: 10. In DNA, the CDR3 is TGTGCCACCAGCGGCCGTCCGGACAGGGGGCGGAATGAGCAGTTCTTC. It encodes CATSGRPDRGRNEQFF.

This clonotype showed up many times. The rearrangement joins TRBV7-7 to TRBJ2-3; 9 bases line up with TRBD2. The germline V gene has CDR1 SSHAT and CDR2 FNYEAQ (reference sequence). The CDR3 covers 15 residues. J was trimmed by 0 bases and V by 6 bases; bases with no gene match: 4. The CDR3 nucleotides are TGTGCCAGCAGGCGACTAGCGGCTAGCACAGATACGCAGTATTTT. This gives the protein CASRRLAASTDTQYF.

In the case of this clonotype: A much larger clone differs from this one at a single base, so this may be a read error. This chain joins TRBV20-1 and TRBJ2-1; the match to TRBD1 covers 8 bases. From germline, CDR1 is DFQATT and CDR2 SNEGSKA (reference sequence). This CDR3 is 14 amino acids long. As DNA, the CDR3 is TGCAGTGCTAGAGATTGGACAGGGCAGAATGGGCAGTTCTTC. Amino acid sequence: CSARDWTGQNGQFF.

This chain links TRBV20-1 with TRBJ1-5, with a possible D match to TRBD1 (6 bases). Trimming left V 4 bases short and J 0 bases short, with 10 bases between. The CDR3 runs to 14 residues. Per germline, CDR1 DFQATT and CDR2 SNEGSKA (reference sequence). The CDR3 spells CSATRGISNQPQHF. The CDR3 DNA reads as TGCAGTGCTACCAGGGGTATTAGCAATCAGCCCCAGCATTTT.

This clonotype was seen repeatedly, ten times or more. The chain uses TRBV7-2 and TRBJ2-1; TRBD1 matches at 7 bases. The CDR3 totals 14 residues. Germline-derived CDR1 and CDR2 are SGHTA and FQGNSA. V lost 5 bases, J lost 8 bases, and 9 bases stayed unmatched. CDR3 loop: CASSRSRDRDEQFF. CDR3 sequence (DNA): TGTGCCAGCAGCAGATCCCGGGACAGAGATGAGCAGTTCTTC. The full variable domain, in which reference TRBV7-2 and TRBJ2-1 provide the parts outside the CDR3, is GAGVSQSPSNKVTEKGKDVELRCDPISGHTALYWYRQSLGQGLEFLIYFQGNSAPDKSGLPSDRFSAERTGGSVSTLTIQRTQQEDSAVYLCASSRSRDRDEQFFGPGTRLTVL.

For this clonotype: A read error may explain this, as a much larger clone is one base away. The V call is TRBV20-1, the J call TRBJ1-5, with 11 bases matching TRBD1. This CDR3 spans 19 amino acids. CDR1 and CDR2 from the germline V gene are DFQATT and SNEGSKA (reference sequence). CDR3 loop: CSAREVGTGGPKIGQPRHF. The CDR3 DNA reads as TGCAGTGCTAGAGAGGTTGGGACAGGGGGTCCCAAGATTGGACAGCCCCGGCATTTT.

The chain is built from TRBV29-1 and TRBJ1-1, with TRBD1 as a possible D gene (5 bases). V was cut by 0 bases and J by 11 bases, with 13 bases left in between. CDR3 size: 12 residues. Germline CDR1 reads SQVTM; CDR2 reads ANQGSEA. The DNA of the CDR3 is TGCAGCGTTGAAGAGACAGCCGGTTGGGCTTTCTTT. Translated, it gives CSVEETAGWAFF.

This clonotype came up a few times. The chain employs TRBV12-3 or TRBV12-4 and TRBJ1-1, with D unclear. This CDR3 region has 12 residues. V was clipped by 3 bases and J by 11 bases, with 13 bases between them. In nucleotides, the CDR3 is TGTGCCAGCAGTTTGGGCCTCCATAAGGCTTTCTTT. The encoded protein is CASSLGLHKAFF.

This clonotype was observed many times. The chain employs TRBV20-1 and TRBJ1-5; D may be TRBD1 (5 bases). This CDR3 has 14 amino acids. Trimming took off 5 bases at V and 2 bases at J, with 13 bases between the two ends. Germline V gene data show CDR1 as DFQATT and CDR2 as SNEGSKA (reference sequence). In DNA form, the CDR3 reads TGCAGTGCTGGAGGGCAGGGTGGCAATCAGCCCCAGCATTTT. Protein product: CSAGGQGGNQPQHF.

Many counts were recorded for this clonotype. The chain carries TRBV7-9 and TRBJ2-7, with 8 bases that match TRBD1. The V gene end was trimmed by 4 bases and the J gene end by 2 bases; junction bases not matched to a gene: 7. Germline V gene lookup returns CDR1 SEHNR and CDR2 FQNEAQ (reference sequence). This CDR3 spans 15 amino acids. The CDR3 DNA follows: TGTGCCAGCAGCTCAGACAGGGGACGAGCCTACGAGCAGTACTTC. Translation gives CASSSDRGRAYEQYF.

This clonotype has more than one count but fewer than ten. This may be a read error, as it is one base from a much larger clone. In DNA, the CDR3 is TGCAGTGCTAGAGATAGGGGAACCTTGAGGATCACTGAAGCTTTCTTT. Amino acid sequence: CSARDRGTLRITEAFF. J is TRBJ1-1 and V is TRBV20-1, with D possibly being TRBD1 (5 bases). V gave up 0 bases and J gave up 4 bases, with 18 bases separating them. The CDR3 is 16 residues long. Germline CDR1 is DFQATT and CDR2 is SNEGSKA (reference sequence).

This clonotype was picked up a small number of times. The chain employs TRBV9 and TRBJ1-4; D possibly corresponds to TRBD1 (6 bases). Germline V CDR1 and CDR2: SGDLS, YYNGEE. Trimming removed 4 bases from V and 7 bases from J, with 20 bases in between. The CDR3 consists of 16 residues. The CDR3 DNA reads as TGTGCCAGCAGCCTCAAAGGCAGGGGCTATCGTGAAAAACTGTTTTTT. Translated, it gives CASSLKGRGYREKLFF.

The rearrangement joins TRBV12-3 or TRBV12-4 to TRBJ1-5; no definite D call. Between the trimmed V and J ends, which lost 3 bases and 5 bases, there was a span of 11 bases. This CDR3 spans 14 amino acids. CDR3 coding DNA: TGTGCCAGCAGTTTGAGAGGATCGGATCAGCCCCAGCATTTT. Translated, it gives CASSLRGSDQPQHF.

This clonotype was observed a few times. This may be a read error: a much more frequent sequence differs by one nucleotide. This rearrangement joins TRBV11-1 to TRBJ2-1, with 8 bases lining up with TRBD2. Per the germline V gene, CDR1 is SGHAT and CDR2 is FQDESV (reference sequence). The CDR3 extends over 16 amino acids. The CDR3, as DNA: TGTGCCGGCAGCTTCAGTGGCGGGACTAGATCCACTGAGCAGTTCTTC. It specifies CAGSFSGGTRSTEQFF. The entire variable domain, with the rest obtained from reference TRBV11-1 and TRBJ2-1, is as follows: EAEVAQSPRYKITEKSQAVAFWCDPISGHATLYWYRQILGQGPELLVQFQDESVVDDSQLPKDRFSAERLKGVDSTLKIQPAELGDSAMYLCAGSFSGGTRSTEQFFGPGTRLTVL.

Comments on this clonotype: A single base separates this from a much larger clone, so it may be a read error. The V call is TRBV28, the J call TRBJ1-2; no firm D call. In germline, CDR1 is MDHEN, CDR2 SYDVKM. This CDR3 is 13 amino acids long. DNA of the CDR3: TGTGCCAGCATCGGAGCCTCGATCTATGGCTGCACCTTC. Its translation is CASIGASIYGCTF.

This clonotype was detected ten times or more. The CDR3: CASSPPGTGGTYEQYF. CDR3 sequence (DNA): TGTGCCAGCAGCCCACCTGGGACAGGGGGAACCTACGAGCAGTACTTC. The chain combines TRBV7-2 with TRBJ2-7; TRBD1 matches 11 bases. Germline trimming cut 5 bases from V and 2 bases from J; bases unmatched to any gene: 8. This CDR3 contains 16 residues. The V gene's germline CDR1 is SGHTA and CDR2 FQGNSA. The full variable domain, completed using reference TRBV7-2 and TRBJ2-7, is GAGVSQSPSNKVTEKGKDVELRCDPISGHTALYWYRQSLGQGLEFLIYFQGNSAPDKSGLPSDRFSAERTGGSVSTLTIQRTQQEDSAVYLCASSPPGTGGTYEQYFGPGTRLTVT.

This clonotype was picked up many times. The J gene is TRBJ1-1, the V gene TRBV29-1; D might be TRBD1 (6 bases). Germline CDR1 SQVTM, CDR2 ANQGSEA. This CDR3 contains 13 residues. V was cut by 7 bases and J by 6 bases, with 18 bases left in between. CDR3 DNA sequence: TGCAGCGCCCTGGGGGGGCGAAGGTCTGAAGCTTTCTTT. Its protein is CSALGGRRSEAFF.

As concerns this clonotype: A read error may be the cause here, since a much bigger clone is one base away. The V call is TRBV7-2, the J call TRBJ2-7, with D perhaps being TRBD1 or TRBD2 (5 bases each). V shed 5 bases and J shed 3 bases, with 14 bases lying between them. CDR1 SGHTA and CDR2 FQGNSA come from the germline V gene. CDR3 length: 14 amino acids. The CDR3 DNA follows: TGTGCCAGCAGCCTTGGGACCGAGTGCTACGAGCAGTACTTC. Translating gives CASSLGTECYEQYF.

This clonotype was counted at least ten times. The V and J genes are TRBV27 and TRBJ1-2; TRBD1 is a possible D gene (5 bases). Germline V gene sequence: CDR1 MNHEY, CDR2 SMNVEV (reference sequence). Trimming removed 0 bases from V and 5 bases from J, with 10 bases in between. The CDR3 loop spans 14 amino acids. CDR3 sequence: CASSLSRGGYGYTF. The DNA of the CDR3 is TGTGCCAGCAGTTTATCGAGGGGCGGATATGGCTACACCTTC.

This chain uses TRBV7-2 with TRBJ1-4; D is ambiguous. Germline CDR1 SGHTA, CDR2 FQGNSA. The CDR3 runs to 14 residues. V gave up 1 base and J gave up 6 bases, with 9 bases separating them. The CDR3 reads CASSLEYEDEKLFF. The CDR3 region has the DNA TGTGCCAGCAGCTTAGAATATGAAGATGAAAAACTGTTTTTT. Filled out from reference TRBV7-2 and TRBJ1-4, the complete variable domain reads GAGVSQSPSNKVTEKGKDVELRCDPISGHTALYWYRQSLGQGLEFLIYFQGNSAPDKSGLPSDRFSAERTGGSVSTLTIQRTQQEDSAVYLCASSLEYEDEKLFFGSGTQLSVL.